This entry is about one TCR beta chain. These data belong to a study of technical replicates of blood from a handful of donors. V gave up 4 bases and J gave up 14 bases, with 14 bases separating them. Germline CDR1 is LGHNA and CDR2 is YSLEER. The CDR3 spans 12 residues. Here immunoSEQ multiplex PCR was the method, and the copy in TCRdb shows in-frame clones only, minus some. The sample has about 69,000 clones; about 87% are singletons. This receptor was taken from a human donor in good health. Some clones in this sample may be carry-over from other donors' samples. The specimen was PBMCs. This chain links TRBV4-3 with TRBJ1-4; a weak D match, TRBD1 (5 bases). The CDR3 protein is CASSPFLGRLFF. The CDR3, as DNA: TGCGCCAGCAGCCCCTTCTTGGGGCGGCTGTTTTTT.